The clone carrying this T cell receptor beta chain was observed many times. This specimen comes from a study of read filtering for tumor transcriptome and immune sequencing. V lost 0 bases and J 8 bases, leaving 14 bases between the germline ends. CDR1 is SGDLS, CDR2 YYNGEE, per germline. This CDR3 contains 15 residues. From roughly 0.4 ug of RNA, a library with molecular barcoded alpha/delta and beta/gamma adaptors was made. Via MiXCR, TCRdb re-called the reads, giving one row per CDR3 protein. Counted here are 25,000 to 35,000 distinct CDR3 sequences, around 14% occurring once; the ten biggest clones make up roughly two fifths.

The rearrangement joins TRBV9 to TRBJ1-4; D remains unclear. The clonotype was recovered from a donor at least 40 years old with multiple myeloma. Sequencing was carried out using a population of CD138-negative cells sorted from bone marrow. The CDR3: CASSVETNLGEKLFF. CDR3 nucleotide sequence: TGTGCCAGCAGCGTAGAGACAAACCTAGGGGAAAAACTGTTTTTT.